The sequence of this TCR beta chain was determined in a study of T-cell reconstitution after alpha-beta-depleted transplantation in children. Whole-study results and caveats: Elevated TCRbeta diversity at day 60 was traced, in some patients, to surviving recipient T cells and thymic progenitors. One year post-transplant, T-cell counts and diversity were largely derived from T cells produced anew.

Using unique molecular identifiers, the investigators prepared the TCRbeta library. Using its own MiXCR run on the PCR reads, TCRdb lists one record per CDR3 protein. In the table there are around 420,000 distinct CDR3 sequences, about 16% of which are singletons. Comment on this clonotype: Its target is unknown.

Trimming pared 0 bases from V and 6 bases from J, leaving 12 bases between. Germline V gene data show CDR1 as DFQATT and CDR2 as SNEGSKA (reference sequence). This CDR3 region has 14 residues. The chain employs TRBV20-1 and TRBJ2-1; possibly TRBD2 for D (6 bases). This TCR was recovered from a boy less than two years old who had a stem cell transplant for Wiskott-Aldrich syndrome, so the T cells may come from the graft donor. The sample in question was PBMCs, mostly from graft donor cells, obtained 360 days after TCRalphabeta/CD19-depleted stem cell transplant. The CDR3 bases are TGCAGTGCTAGAGATCCTAGGAGGGTCAATGAGCAGTTCTTC. Translated: CSARDPRRVNEQFF.